This note documents a single T cell receptor beta chain sequence. The sample belongs to a study of blood T cell repertoires in COVID-19. On the study more broadly: Both acute and convalescent COVID-19 samples were obtained from the United States, Italy and Spain.

Generated by immunoSEQ multiplex PCR, the TCRdb table keeps only in-frame clones and is missing some. The table includes some 270,000 clones, about 89% detected once. The study recruited people aged about 18 to 95 years across about two dozen US areas. Recovery among Cohort 3 donors was established by two negative PCRs, clearance, or symptom resolution. The sequence derives from a woman aged 40-49 years who had recovered from COVID-19. Sequenced sample: PBMCs or T cells enriched from blood (not recorded which).

CDR3 nucleotides: TGTGCCAGCAGCCAAGTCCCGAGCACAGATACGCAGTATTTT. It encodes CASSQVPSTDTQYF. This chain links TRBV4-2 with TRBJ2-3; D is unclear. V lost 1 base and J lost 0, with 5 bases in between. The germline V gene has CDR1 LGHNA and CDR2 YNFKEQ. The length of the CDR3 is 14 residues.